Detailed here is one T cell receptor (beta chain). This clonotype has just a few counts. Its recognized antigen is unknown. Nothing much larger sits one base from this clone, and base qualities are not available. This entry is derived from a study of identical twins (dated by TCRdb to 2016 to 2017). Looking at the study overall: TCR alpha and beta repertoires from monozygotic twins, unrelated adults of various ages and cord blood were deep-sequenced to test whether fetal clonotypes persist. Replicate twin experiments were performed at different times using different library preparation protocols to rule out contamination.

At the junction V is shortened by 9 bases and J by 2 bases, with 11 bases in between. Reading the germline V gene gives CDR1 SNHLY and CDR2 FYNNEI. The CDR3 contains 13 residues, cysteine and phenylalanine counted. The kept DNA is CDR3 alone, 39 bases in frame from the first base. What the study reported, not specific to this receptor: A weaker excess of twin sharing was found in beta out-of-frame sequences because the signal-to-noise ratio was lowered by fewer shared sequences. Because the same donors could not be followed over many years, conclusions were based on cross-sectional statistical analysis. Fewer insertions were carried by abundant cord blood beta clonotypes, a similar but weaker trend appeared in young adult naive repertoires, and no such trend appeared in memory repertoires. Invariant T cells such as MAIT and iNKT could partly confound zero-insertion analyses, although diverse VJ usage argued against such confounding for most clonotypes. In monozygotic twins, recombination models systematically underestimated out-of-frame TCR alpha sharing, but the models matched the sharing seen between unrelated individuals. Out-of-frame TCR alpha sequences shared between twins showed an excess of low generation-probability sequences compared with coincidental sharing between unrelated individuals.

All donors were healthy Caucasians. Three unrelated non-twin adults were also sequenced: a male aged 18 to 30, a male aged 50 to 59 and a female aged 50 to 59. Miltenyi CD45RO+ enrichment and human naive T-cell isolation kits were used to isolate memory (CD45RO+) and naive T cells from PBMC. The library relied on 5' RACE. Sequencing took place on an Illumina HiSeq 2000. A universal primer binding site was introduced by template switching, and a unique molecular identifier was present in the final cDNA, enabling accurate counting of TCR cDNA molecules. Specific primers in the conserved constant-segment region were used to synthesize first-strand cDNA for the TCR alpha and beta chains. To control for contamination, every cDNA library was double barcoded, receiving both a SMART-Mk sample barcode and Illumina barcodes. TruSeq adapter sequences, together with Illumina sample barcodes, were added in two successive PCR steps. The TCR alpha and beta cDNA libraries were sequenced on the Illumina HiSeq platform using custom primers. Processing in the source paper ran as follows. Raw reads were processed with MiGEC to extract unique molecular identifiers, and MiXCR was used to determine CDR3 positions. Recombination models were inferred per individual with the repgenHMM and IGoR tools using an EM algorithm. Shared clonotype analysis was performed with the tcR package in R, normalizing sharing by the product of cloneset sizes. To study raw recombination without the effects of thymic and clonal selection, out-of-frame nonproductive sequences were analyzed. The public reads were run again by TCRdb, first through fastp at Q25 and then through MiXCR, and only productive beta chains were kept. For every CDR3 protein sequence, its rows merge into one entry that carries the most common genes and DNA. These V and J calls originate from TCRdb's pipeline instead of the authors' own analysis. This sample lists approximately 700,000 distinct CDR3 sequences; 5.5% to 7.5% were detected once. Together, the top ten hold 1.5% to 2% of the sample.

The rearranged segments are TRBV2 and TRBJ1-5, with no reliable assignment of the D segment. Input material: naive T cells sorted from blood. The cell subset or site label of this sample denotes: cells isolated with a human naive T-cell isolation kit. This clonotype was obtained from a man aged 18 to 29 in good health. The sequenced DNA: TGTGCCAGTCAACTAAGCGGCAATCAGCCCCAGCATTTT. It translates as CASQLSGNQPQHF.